These 21 T cell receptor beta chains were sequenced from one sample in a study of blood T cell repertoires in COVID-19. Here immunoSEQ multiplex PCR was the method, and the copy in TCRdb shows in-frame clones only, minus some. The sample holds about 140,000 clones, roughly 83% seen once. The source material was PBMCs or T cells enriched from blood (not recorded which). The source is a man between 40 and 49 years old with acute COVID-19.

This chain uses TRBV7-9 with TRBJ1-6; 7 nucleotides match TRBD1. Looked up from germline, CDR1 is SEHNR and CDR2 is FQNEAQ (reference sequence). The length of the CDR3 is 15 residues. The V segment lost 2 bases and the J segment 8 bases; nucleotides outside the gene matches: 6. CDR3 sequence (DNA): TGTGCCAGCAGCTTAACCGGGACAGCCGATTCACCCCTCCACTTT. It encodes CASSLTGTADSPLHF.

This clone was counted once. The gene calls are TRBV5-1 and TRBJ2-1; D perhaps matches TRBD2 (6 bases). The CDR3 is 14 residues long. V lost 0 bases to trimming and J lost 3 bases, with 7 bases between them. Germline-derived CDR1 and CDR2 are SGHRS and YFSETQ. The CDR3 loop reads CASSLARGYNEQFF. The CDR3 DNA sequence: TGCGCCAGCAGCTTGGCGCGGGGCTACAATGAGCAGTTCTTC.

This chain uses TRBV10-2 with TRBJ1-6, with D possibly being TRBD1 (5 bases). The V end lost 3 bases, the J end lost 8 bases, and 17 bases lay between the germline ends. Germline V gives CDR1 WSHSY, CDR2 SAAADI. The CDR3 has 16 amino acids. CDR3 protein: CASSEGFGQGDSPLHF. The CDR3 nucleotides are TGCGCCAGCAGTGAAGGTTTCGGGCAGGGCGATTCACCCCTCCACTTT.

The chain joins TRBV6-5 to TRBJ1-2, with 7 bases that match TRBD1. Losses at the gene ends were 7 bases for V and 1 base for J; bases not matched to a gene: 6. The CDR3 has 14 amino acids. Germline assignment: CDR1 MNHEY and CDR2 SVGAGI. This CDR3 reads CASNPGQSNYGYTF. The DNA of the CDR3 is TGTGCCAGCAACCCGGGACAGAGTAACTATGGCTACACCTTC.

The chain links TRBV6-5 to TRBJ2-7, with 8 bases aligning to TRBD1. CDR1 MNHEY and CDR2 SVGAGI come from the germline V gene. Trimming removed 8 bases from V and 3 bases from J; junction bases left unmatched: 6. The CDR3 has 13 residues. Written as DNA, the CDR3 is TGTGCCAGCGAGGCGGGGACAGGCTACGAGCAGTACTTC. Amino acids: CASEAGTGYEQYF.

The gene calls are TRBV7-9 and TRBJ2-3, with D uncertain. The CDR3 consists of 12 residues. The V gene's germline CDR1 is SEHNR and CDR2 FQNEAQ (reference sequence). V lost 7 bases and J 0 bases, leaving 5 bases between the germline ends. The CDR3 nucleotides are TGTGCCAGCACGCCTAGCACAGATACGCAGTATTTT. Its translation: CASTPSTDTQYF.

The genes are TRBV19 and TRBJ2-7; D is unclear. Trimming cost V 2 bases and J 5 bases, with 7 bases left between them. This CDR3 has 12 amino acids. The germline V gene encodes CDR1 LNHDA and CDR2 SQIVND (reference sequence). CDR3 sequence reads: CASSISGNEQYF. CDR3 bases: TGTGCCAGTAGTATATCAGGTAACGAGCAGTACTTC.

This chain joins TRBV5-5 and TRBJ2-5, with a tentative D call TRBD1 (6 bases). The V gene lost 4 bases and the J gene lost 1 base, with 20 bases spanning the gap. The CDR3 is 17 residues long. CDR1 and CDR2 from the germline V gene are SGHKS and YYEKEE (reference sequence). Here the CDR3 reads CASSLGARGVSQETQYF. CDR3 sequence (DNA): TGTGCCAGCAGCCTAGGGGCCAGGGGCGTAAGCCAAGAGACCCAGTACTTC. Supplemented by reference TRBV5-5 and TRBJ2-5, the full variable domain reads DAGVTQSPTHLIKTRGQQVTLRCSPISGHKSVSWYQQVLGQGPQFIFQYYEKEERGRGNFPDRFSARQFPNYSSELNVNALLLGDSALYLCASSLGARGVSQETQYFGPGTRLLVL.

V and J are TRBV7-8 and TRBJ1-4, with 10 bases matching TRBD1. The germline CDR1 and CDR2 sequences are SGHVS and FQNEAQ. V shed 2 bases and J 3 bases; nucleotides not matched to a gene: 3. The CDR3 loop spans 16 amino acids. The CDR3 region is CASSLKGQGANEKLFF. The CDR3 nucleotides read TGTGCCAGCAGCTTAAAAGGACAGGGGGCTAATGAAAAACTGTTTTTT. The entire variable domain, with the rest obtained from reference TRBV7-8 and TRBJ1-4, is as follows: GAGVSQSPRYKVAKRGQDVALRCDPISGHVSLFWYQQALGQGPEFLTYFQNEAQLDKSGLPSDRFFAERPEGSVSTLKIQRTQQEDSAVYLCASSLKGQGANEKLFFGSGTQLSVL.

CDR3 nucleotide sequence: TGCGCCAGCAGCAACAGGGGGGGAAATGAGCAGTTCTTC. Protein: CASSNRGGNEQFF. The gene calls are TRBV4-3 and TRBJ2-1; possible D gene TRBD1, 8 bases. CDR3 length: 13 residues. Germline V gene sequence: CDR1 LGHNA, CDR2 YSLEER. V dropped 5 bases and J dropped 7 bases, with 12 bases sitting between them.

V gene TRBV29-1 combines with J gene TRBJ2-7; 8 nucleotides match TRBD2. CDR1 is SQVTM and CDR2 is ANQGSEA in the germline V gene. V lost 5 bases and J lost 4; bases outside the gene matches: 10. The CDR3 is 14 amino acids. CDR3 DNA sequence: TGCAGCGTTACCAAGGCGGGAGGAGGGTACGAGCAGTACTTC. Translated: CSVTKAGGGYEQYF.

The sample holds one count of this clone. V is TRBV28 and J is TRBJ1-6; D is undetermined. The CDR3 consists of 14 residues. Germline-derived CDR1 and CDR2 are MDHEN and SYDVKM. The V and J ends lost 6 bases and 0 bases respectively, with 6 bases between them. This chain's CDR3 is CASSLFSYNSPLHF. In DNA form, the CDR3 reads TGTGCCAGCAGCCTATTCTCCTATAATTCACCCCTCCACTTT.

The J gene is TRBJ1-2, the V gene TRBV6-2 or TRBV6-3; the match to TRBD1 covers 7 bases. The germline V gene encodes CDR1 MNHEY and CDR2 SVGEGT. Trimming cost V 6 bases and J 3 bases; bases outside gene matches: 10. CDR3 size: 15 residues. CDR3 in amino acids: CASSDRDRVDYGYTF. CDR3 DNA: TGTGCCAGCAGCGACCGGGACAGAGTAGACTATGGCTACACCTTC.

The V gene is TRBV10-2, the J gene TRBJ2-1; 9 positions match TRBD2. Unmatched junction bases numbered 9, after V lost 1 base and J lost 5 bases. The CDR3 runs to 17 residues. Germline CDR1 WSHSY, CDR2 SAAADI. The CDR3 sequence: CASSEWLGTSPNNEQFF. For the CDR3, the DNA is TGCGCCAGCAGTGAGTGGTTAGGGACTAGCCCGAACAATGAGCAGTTCTTC.

The chain joins TRBV10-2 to TRBJ2-2; 11 bases agree with TRBD2. This CDR3 has 14 amino acids. V lost 9 bases, J lost 4 bases, and 4 bases stayed unmatched. CDR1 is WSHSY and CDR2 is SAAADI in the germline V gene. The CDR3 is CARTGTSGTGELFF. The CDR3 region has the DNA TGCGCCAGAACCGGGACTAGCGGCACCGGGGAGCTGTTTTTT.

The chain joins TRBV28 to TRBJ1-5, with 7 nucleotides matching TRBD1. The ends lost 6 bases at V and 5 bases at J; junction bases unmatched: 10. The CDR3 is 15 residues long. CDR1 and CDR2 (germline): MDHEN, SYDVKM. The CDR3 spells CASSKTGVSYQPQHF. For the CDR3, the DNA is TGTGCCAGCAGCAAAACAGGGGTTAGTTATCAGCCCCAGCATTTT.

The rearrangement links TRBV7-9 to TRBJ2-2; 10 nucleotides align to TRBD1. Per germline, CDR1 SEHNR and CDR2 FQNEAQ (reference sequence). The CDR3 is 15 residues long. The junction had 3 bases not matched to a gene; V was cut back by 6 bases and J by 2 bases. CDR3 DNA: TGTGCCAGCAGGCGACAGGGGGCTAACACCGGGGAGCTGTTTTTT. Amino acids: CASRRQGANTGELFF.

The rearrangement uses TRBV19 and TRBJ2-1, with TRBD2 matching 11 bases. Losses at the gene ends were 3 bases for V and 4 bases for J; bases not matched to a gene: 11. This CDR3 contains 18 residues. Germline CDR1 and CDR2: LNHDA and SQIVND (reference sequence). This CDR3 is CASSIGLAGGSKYNEQFF. In DNA, the CDR3 is TGTGCCAGTAGTATTGGGCTAGCGGGAGGATCGAAATACAATGAGCAGTTCTTC. Variable domain in full (rest from reference TRBV19 and TRBJ2-1): DGGITQSPKYLFRKEGQNVTLSCEQNLNHDAMYWYRQDPGQGLRLIYYSQIVNDFQKGDIAEGYSVSREKKESFPLTVTSAQKNPTAFYLCASSIGLAGGSKYNEQFFGPGTRLTVL.

The chain uses TRBV15 and TRBJ2-1, with a weak D call TRBD1 (6 bases). Trimming stripped 5 bases from V and 6 bases from J, with 23 bases between. The CDR3 loop spans 17 amino acids. CDR1 and CDR2 from the germline V gene are LNHNV and YYDKDF (reference sequence). The CDR3 loop is CATSSLQSPTGRNEQFF. In DNA, the CDR3 is TGTGCCACCAGCTCCCTCCAGTCACCAACAGGGCGCAATGAGCAGTTCTTC.

This clone has a handful of counts. The CDR3 nucleotides read TGTGCCAGCAGCGTAGGGGCGGGAGCAACCTACGAGCAGTACTTC. It codes for CASSVGAGATYEQYF. The chain combines TRBV9 with TRBJ2-7, with 7 nucleotides matching TRBD2. J was trimmed by 2 bases and V by 0 bases; bases with no gene match: 5. CDR3 size: 15 residues. The V gene's germline CDR1 is SGDLS and CDR2 YYNGEE. Drawing the rest from reference TRBV9 and TRBJ2-7, the complete variable domain is DSGVTQTPKHLITATGQRVTLRCSPRSGDLSVYWYQQSLDQGLQFLIQYYNGEERAKGNILERFSAQQFPDLHSELNLSSLELGDSALYFCASSVGAGATYEQYFGPGTRLTVT.

The chain employs TRBV5-6 and TRBJ1-6; 7 positions match TRBD1. CDR1 is SGHDT, CDR2 YYEEEE, per germline. CDR3 length equals 15 residues. J lost 3 bases, V lost 1 base, and 1 base had no gene match. In nucleotides, the CDR3 is TGTGCCAGCAGCTTGCAGGGGGGCTATAATTCACCCCTCCACTTT. It yields the protein CASSLQGGYNSPLHF.